These 25 T cell receptor beta chains were sequenced from one sample in a study of blood T cell repertoires in COVID-19 (dated by TCRdb to 2019 to 2021). Library preparation was by the immunoSEQ multiplex PCR assay. Not all clones reach the TCRdb copy of this immuneACCESS table, which keeps in-frame sequences only. Checked studies attribute under half of the gap to unresolved V genes and leave the rest unexplained. This sample is represented by some 150,000 clones; 75% to 90% of them were singletons. The ten largest account for around 4.2% of the sample. Input material: PBMCs or T cells enriched from blood (not recorded which). The receptors here all came from a man aged 50-60 years who had recovered from COVID-19.

The rearrangement links TRBV28 to TRBJ2-3; 9 nucleotides agree with TRBD1. V was clipped by 11 bases and J by 3 bases; unmatched bases: 6. CDR3 size: 13 residues. The germline V gene encodes CDR1 MDHEN and CDR2 SYDVKM. As DNA, the CDR3 is TGTGCCTGGCGGGACAGGGCGACAGATACGCAGTATTTT. This encodes CAWRDRATDTQYF. Filled out from reference TRBV28 and TRBJ2-3, the complete variable domain reads DVKVTQSSRYLVKRTGEKVFLECVQDMDHENMFWYRQDPGLGLRLIYFSYDVKMKEKGDIPEGYSVSREKKERFSLILESASTNQTSMYLCAWRDRATDTQYFGPGTRLTVL.

This sequence joins TRBV5-1 and TRBJ2-3; 7 positions agree with TRBD1. Looked up from germline, CDR1 is SGHRS and CDR2 is YFSETQ. This CDR3 has 13 residues. J lost 1 base, V lost 5 bases, and 1 base had no gene match. CDR3 DNA: TGCGCCAGCAGTACAGGGGGCACAGATACGCAGTATTTT. Its translation: CASSTGGTDTQYF.

In nucleotides, the CDR3 is TGCGCCAGCAGGGAATTTCAGGGGAGCTCCTATAATTCACCCCTCCACTTT. It specifies CASREFQGSSYNSPLHF. The V and J genes are TRBV5-1 and TRBJ1-6; TRBD1 is a possible D gene (6 bases). The CDR3 is 17 amino acids. The germline gives CDR1 SGHRS, CDR2 YFSETQ. Trimming pared 5 bases from V and 0 bases from J, leaving 15 bases between.

As to this clone: Other nucleotide sequences in the sample specify the same CDR3. V is TRBV7-2 and J is TRBJ1-2; TRBD1 matches at 7 bases. The length of the CDR3 is 14 residues. J lost 5 bases, V lost 5 bases, and 8 bases had no gene match. Germline V gives CDR1 SGHTA, CDR2 FQGNSA. The CDR3 DNA reads as TGTGCCAGCAGCCCCCGGACAGGAGGGTATGGCTACACCTTC. Protein product: CASSPRTGGYGYTF.

The rearrangement links TRBV5-1 to TRBJ2-7, with 11 bases lining up with TRBD2. V was pared by 4 bases and J by 4 bases, with 4 bases of the junction left unmatched. This CDR3 region has 14 residues. Germline V lookup: CDR1 SGHRS, CDR2 YFSETQ. In DNA form, the CDR3 reads TGCGCCAGCAGCCAGACTAGCGGGAATTACGAGCAGTACTTC. Translation: CASSQTSGNYEQYF.

The rearrangement uses TRBV5-5 and TRBJ2-3; D ambiguous. V lost 2 bases and J 4 bases, leaving 14 bases between the germline ends. This CDR3 has 15 residues. Germline V gene lookup returns CDR1 SGHKS and CDR2 YYEKEE (reference sequence). As DNA, the CDR3 is TGTGCCAGCAGCTTCGACAATTCCGTCTCAGATACGCAGTATTTT. It codes for CASSFDNSVSDTQYF.

The rearrangement links TRBV6-1 to TRBJ2-2; the match to TRBD2 covers 7 bases. Looked up from germline, CDR1 is MNHNS and CDR2 is SASEGT. J was trimmed by 6 bases and V by 2 bases; bases with no gene match: 9. The CDR3 extends over 16 amino acids. The CDR3 region has the DNA TGTGCCAGCAGTGAAATGGCGGGAGTGGGCGCCGGGGAGCTGTTTTTT. This sequence encodes CASSEMAGVGAGELFF.

The chain links TRBV7-2 to TRBJ1-1; perhaps TRBD1 as D (6 bases). The CDR3 extends over 14 amino acids. Germline lookup yields CDR1 SGHTA and CDR2 FQGNSA. Between the trimmed V and J ends, which lost 1 base and 4 bases, there was a span of 10 bases. CDR3 nucleotide sequence: TGTGCCAGCAGCTTAGGCGCAGGGGCCACTGAAGCTTTCTTT. This codes for CASSLGAGATEAFF.

This sequence joins TRBV28 and TRBJ1-3; possible D gene TRBD1, 6 bases. V dropped 2 bases and J dropped 4 bases, with 12 bases sitting between them. The CDR3 runs 15 residues. Germline V gene sequence: CDR1 MDHEN, CDR2 SYDVKM. The CDR3, as DNA: TGTGCCAGCAGTTTAGGGGGCGCTAAAGGAAACACCATATATTTT. It is translated as CASSLGGAKGNTIYF.

The rearrangement uses TRBV24-1 and TRBJ1-4, with D possibly TRBD1 on 6 matching bases. Trimming pared 5 bases from V and 8 bases from J, leaving 11 bases between. In germline, CDR1 is KGHDR, CDR2 SFDVKD. The CDR3 loop spans 13 amino acids. This chain's CDR3 is CATSASGGEKLFF. The CDR3 nucleotides are TGTGCCACCAGTGCCTCGGGGGGCGAAAAACTGTTTTTT.

The chain uses TRBV9 and TRBJ1-5; no definite D call. The CDR3 has 15 residues. In germline, CDR1 is SGDLS, CDR2 YYNGEE. V dropped 4 bases and J dropped 2 bases, with 13 bases sitting between them. The CDR3 sequence is CASSPSTGGNQPQHF. CDR3 sequence (DNA): TGTGCCAGCAGCCCATCGACTGGAGGCAATCAGCCCCAGCATTTT. The full variable domain, completed using reference TRBV9 and TRBJ1-5, is DSGVTQTPKHLITATGQRVTLRCSPRSGDLSVYWYQQSLDQGLQFLIQYYNGEERAKGNILERFSAQQFPDLHSELNLSSLELGDSALYFCASSPSTGGNQPQHFGDGTRLSIL.

The chain is built from TRBV5-1 and TRBJ2-3; the match to TRBD2 covers 7 bases. Per germline, CDR1 SGHRS and CDR2 YFSETQ. Trimming at V came to 4 bases and at J to 4 bases, leaving 6 bases not matched to a gene. The CDR3 loop spans 14 amino acids. The CDR3 DNA reads TGCGCCAGCAGCCGAGGGAGGGCCTCAGATACGCAGTATTTT. This gives the protein CASSRGRASDTQYF.

This clone was counted once. V and J are TRBV27 and TRBJ1-1; D unclear. Trimming stripped 7 bases from V and 8 bases from J, with 11 bases between. This CDR3 is 11 amino acids long. Germline V CDR1 and CDR2: MNHEY, SMNVEV (reference sequence). In DNA form, the CDR3 reads TGTGCCAGCATGGCCTCCAGGGAAGCTTTCTTT. Its translation is CASMASREAFF.

The chain employs TRBV27 and TRBJ2-1; D might be TRBD1 (6 bases). V shed 6 bases and J shed 4 bases, with 10 bases lying between them. The length of the CDR3 is 13 residues. Germline loops: CDR1 MNHEY, CDR2 SMNVEV (reference sequence). In DNA form, the CDR3 reads TGTGCCAGCAGGAAACAGGGATACAATGAGCAGTTCTTC. Protein sequence: CASRKQGYNEQFF.

The V and J genes are TRBV7-2 and TRBJ1-4, with TRBD1 identical over 7 bases. The CDR3 totals 16 residues. With V trimmed by 8 bases and J by 1 base, 10 bases remained unmatched. Germline CDR1 and CDR2: SGHTA and FQGNSA. CDR3 nucleotides: TGTGCCAGCGGAAAGGGACAGTACCTAACTAATGAAAAACTGTTTTTT. Translating gives CASGKGQYLTNEKLFF.

V usage is TRBV27 and J usage is TRBJ1-3, with D possibly being TRBD1 (5 bases). This CDR3 is built from 15 residues. Trimming removed 5 bases at V and 4 bases at J, with 15 bases between. CDR1 MNHEY and CDR2 SMNVEV come from the germline V gene (reference sequence). This CDR3 reads CASSTPGGRGNTIYF. CDR3 DNA: TGTGCCAGCAGTACACCCGGGGGGAGGGGAAACACCATATATTTT.

The V call is TRBV4-1, the J call TRBJ1-1; TRBD1 matches at 10 bases. Germline CDR1 MGHRA, CDR2 YSYEKL. CDR3 length: 15 amino acids. The J segment lost 3 bases and the V segment lost 1 base, leaving 2 bases of the junction unmatched. CDR3 region: CASSQAGQGYTEAFF. The CDR3 DNA is TGCGCCAGCAGCCAAGCGGGACAGGGGTACACTGAAGCTTTCTTT.

The rearrangement uses TRBV5-1 and TRBJ1-1; 10 positions match TRBD1. CDR1 SGHRS and CDR2 YFSETQ come from the germline V gene. V trimming: 8 bases; J trimming: 1 base; junction bases outside the gene matches: 5. CDR3 length: 14 residues. The CDR3 region has the DNA TGCGCCAGTGGGACAGGGGACCAGAACACTGAAGCTTTCTTT. Protein sequence: CASGTGDQNTEAFF.

The V gene is TRBV19, the J gene TRBJ1-5; TRBD1 aligns across 7 bases. Germline V lookup: CDR1 LNHDA, CDR2 SQIVND (reference sequence). V gave up 5 bases and J gave up 5 bases; unmatched junction bases: 6. The CDR3 length is 14 residues. The CDR3 nucleotides are TGTGCCAGTAGTCTAAGACAGGGTCATCAGCCCCAGCATTTT. This translates into CASSLRQGHQPQHF.

The CDR3 loop is CSVADRVWTDTQYF. CDR3 DNA sequence: TGCAGCGTCGCTGACAGGGTCTGGACAGATACGCAGTATTTT. This chain links TRBV29-1 with TRBJ2-3, with TRBD1 identical over 7 bases. CDR3 length: 14 amino acids. V was clipped by 6 bases and J by 3 bases; unmatched bases: 9. Germline V gives CDR1 SQVTM, CDR2 ANQGSEA.

This clone was detected only a few times. Other nucleotide sequences from this sample produce the same CDR3. The gene calls are TRBV6-5 and TRBJ1-2, with a tentative D call TRBD1 (5 bases). The CDR3 extends over 13 amino acids. V was cut by 2 bases and J by 3 bases, with 7 bases left in between. Germline loops: CDR1 MNHEY, CDR2 SVGAGI. The CDR3: CASSYGGYYGYTF. The CDR3, as DNA: TGTGCCAGCAGTTACGGGGGGTACTATGGCTACACCTTC.

This clone is a singleton in its sample. The chain employs TRBV6-6 and TRBJ1-1; 7 bases line up with TRBD1. The V and J ends lost 2 bases and 0 bases, in that order; junction bases with no gene match: 3. The CDR3 contains 15 residues. CDR1 is MNHNY and CDR2 is SVGAGI in the germline V gene (reference sequence). The CDR3 DNA reads as TGTGCCAGCAGTTACATAGGACAGGTGAACACTGAAGCTTTCTTT. Residues: CASSYIGQVNTEAFF.

The gene calls are TRBV5-6 and TRBJ2-2; 9 nucleotides agree with TRBD1. CDR3 size: 17 residues. The trim removed 4 bases at V and 4 bases at J, leaving 11 bases unmatched. CDR1 SGHDT and CDR2 YYEEEE come from the germline V gene. CDR3: CASSRMGQGEVTGELFF. The CDR3 coding sequence is TGTGCCAGCAGCCGAATGGGACAGGGAGAGGTCACCGGGGAGCTGTTTTTT.

The chain uses TRBV5-4 and TRBJ2-2; 8 bases agree with TRBD2. V lost 1 base, J lost 4 bases, and 3 bases stayed unmatched. This CDR3 is 15 amino acids long. Germline V lookup: CDR1 SGHNT, CDR2 YYREEE (reference sequence). The CDR3 is CASSLRGGVTGELFF. The CDR3 coding sequence is TGTGCCAGCAGCTTGCGGGGGGGCGTCACCGGGGAGCTGTTTTTT.

This sequence joins TRBV19 and TRBJ1-2, with D maybe TRBD1 (6 bases). Germline-derived CDR1 and CDR2 are LNHDA and SQIVND (reference sequence). The length of the CDR3 is 13 residues. V was pared by 7 bases and J by 7 bases, with 16 bases between. For the CDR3, the DNA is TGTGCCAGTACTCTCAGGTCACAGGGTGGCTACACCTTC. Protein: CASTLRSQGGYTF.